This T cell receptor (beta chain) is from a study of blood T cell repertoires in COVID-19. Study as a whole: The United States, Italy and Spain were the sources of the acute and convalescent COVID-19 samples. From T cells, B-cell-depleted T cells, or PBMCs came the material, which was cDNA or gDNA.

V shed 4 bases, J shed 0 bases, and the junction held 2 bases outside the gene matches. CDR1 and CDR2 from the germline V gene are SGHRS and YFSETQ. CDR3 length equals 15 residues. Libraries were prepared by immunoSEQ multiplex PCR; TCRdb keeps only in-frame clonotypes and omits some of them. The sample has nearly 350,000 clones; around 80% are singletons. Comment on this clone: The same CDR3 also results from other DNA sequences found in this sample.

The clonotype was recovered from a man younger than 45 with active or convalescent COVID-19. The sample consisted of peripheral blood. This chain joins TRBV5-1 and TRBJ2-3; 10 positions agree with TRBD2. The CDR3 nucleotides read TGCGCCAGCAGCCGGACTAGCGGTAGCACAGATACGCAGTATTTT. Encoded protein: CASSRTSGSTDTQYF.